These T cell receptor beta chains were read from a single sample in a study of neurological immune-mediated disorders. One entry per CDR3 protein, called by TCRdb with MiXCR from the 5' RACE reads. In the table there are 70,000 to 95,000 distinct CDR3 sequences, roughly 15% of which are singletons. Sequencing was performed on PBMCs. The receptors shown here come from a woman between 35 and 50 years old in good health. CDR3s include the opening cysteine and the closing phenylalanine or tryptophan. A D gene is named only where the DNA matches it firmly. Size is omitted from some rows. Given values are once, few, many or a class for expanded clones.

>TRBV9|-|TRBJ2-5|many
CASSDGGTAGTVMGETQYF
TGTGCCAGCAGCGACGGCGGGACAGCGGGTACTGTAATGGGTGAGACCCAGTACTTC
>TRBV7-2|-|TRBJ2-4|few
CASSVNGGGGGIQYF
TGTGCCAGCAGCGTAAATGGGGGGGGCGGCGGCATTCAGTACTTC
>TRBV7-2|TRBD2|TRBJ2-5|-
CASSSHYSGGQTQYF
TGTGCCAGCAGCTCCCATTATAGCGGGGGGCAGACCCAGTACTTC
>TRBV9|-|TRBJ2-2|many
CASSVDGVSTGELFF
TGTGCCAGCAGCGTAGATGGGGTCAGCACCGGGGAGCTGTTTTTT
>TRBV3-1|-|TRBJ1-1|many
CASSPGKVNTEAFF
TGTGCCAGCAGCCCTGGAAAAGTGAACACTGAAGCTTTCTTT
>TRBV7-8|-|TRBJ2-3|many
CASSLSWSKGDTQYF
TGTGCCAGCAGCTTAAGTTGGTCCAAAGGAGATACGCAGTATTTT
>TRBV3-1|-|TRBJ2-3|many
CASSQDGDRSDTQYF
TGTGCCAGCAGCCAAGATGGAGATAGGTCAGATACGCAGTATTTT
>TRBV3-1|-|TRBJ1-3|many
CASSQDITPAVGNTIYF
TGTGCCAGCAGCCAAGATATAACCCCCGCGGTCGGAAACACCATATATTTT
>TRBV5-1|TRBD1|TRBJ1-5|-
CASSLRTGYQPQHF
TGCGCCAGCAGCCTACGGACAGGGTATCAGCCCCAGCATTTT
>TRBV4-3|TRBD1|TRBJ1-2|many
CASSQDESGGHGYTF
TGCGCCAGCAGCCAAGATGAGTCAGGGGGCCATGGCTACACCTTC
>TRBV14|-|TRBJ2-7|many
CASSQVGGETVYEQYF
TGTGCCAGCAGCCAGGTTGGAGGGGAGACCGTTTACGAGCAGTACTTC
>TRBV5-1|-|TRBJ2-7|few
CASSWGGSSYEQYF
TGCGCCAGCAGCTGGGGTGGCAGCTCCTACGAGCAGTACTTC
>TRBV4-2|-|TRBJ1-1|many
CASSQGLGNTEAFF
TGTGCCAGCAGCCAAGGCCTTGGGAACACTGAAGCTTTCTTT
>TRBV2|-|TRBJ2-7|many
CASSDTYEQYF
TGTGCCAGCAGCGACACGTACGAGCAGTACTTC
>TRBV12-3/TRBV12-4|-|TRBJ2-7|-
CASSLGGDYSYEQYF
TGTGCCAGCAGTTTAGGGGGTGACTACTCCTACGAGCAGTACTTC
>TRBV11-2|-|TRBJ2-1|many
CASSLGSNYNEQFF
TGTGCCAGCAGCTTAGGAAGTAACTACAATGAGCAGTTCTTC
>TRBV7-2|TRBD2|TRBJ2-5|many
CASRGEVLAGVGETQYF
TGTGCCAGCAGGGGAGAGGTCCTAGCGGGGGTAGGAGAGACCCAGTACTTC
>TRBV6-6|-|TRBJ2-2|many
CASSLAGGLNTGELFF
TGTGCCAGCAGTCTCGCAGGGGGACTCAACACCGGGGAGCTGTTTTTT
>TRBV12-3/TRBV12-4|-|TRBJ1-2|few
CASSAHDNYGYTF
TGTGCCAGCAGTGCACATGATAACTATGGCTACACCTTC
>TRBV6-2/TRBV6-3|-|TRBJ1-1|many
CASSYSPTEAFF
TGTGCCAGCAGTTACTCTCCGACTGAGGCTTTCTTT
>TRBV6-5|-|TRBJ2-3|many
CASSPATGHTDTQYF
TGTGCCAGCAGTCCGGCGACAGGTCACACAGATACGCAGTATTTT
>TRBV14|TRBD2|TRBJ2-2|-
CASSQRLLAGGAGELFF
TGTGCCAGCAGCCAACGTTTACTAGCGGGAGGGGCCGGGGAGCTGTTTTTT
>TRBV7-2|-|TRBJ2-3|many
CASSLDAVGDTQYF
TGTGCCAGCAGCCTGGATGCTGTTGGGGATACGCAGTATTTT
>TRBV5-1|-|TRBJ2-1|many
CASAARTGNLNEQFF
TGCGCCAGCGCCGCCAGGACTGGAAACTTAAATGAGCAGTTCTTC
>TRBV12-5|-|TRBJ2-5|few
CASGLGPTQETQYF
TGTGCTAGTGGTTTGGGACCGACCCAAGAGACCCAGTACTTC
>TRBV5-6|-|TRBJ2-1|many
CASSRPWGSDEQFF
TGTGCCAGCAGTCGCCCTTGGGGGTCTGATGAGCAGTTCTTC
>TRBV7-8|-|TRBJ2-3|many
CASSLAWTSTDTQYF
TGTGCCAGCAGCTTAGCGTGGACTAGCACAGATACGCAGTATTTT
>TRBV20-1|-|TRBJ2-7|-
CSASDPLSSYEQYF
TGCAGTGCTAGCGACCCTTTAAGCTCCTACGAGCAGTACTTC
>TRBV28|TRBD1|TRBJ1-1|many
CASTVIKGANTEAFF
TGTGCCAGCACCGTTATTAAGGGGGCGAACACTGAAGCTTTCTTT
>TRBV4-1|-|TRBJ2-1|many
CASSQDGNEQFF
TGCGCCAGCAGCCAAGATGGGAATGAGCAGTTCTTC
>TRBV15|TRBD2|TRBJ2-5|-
CATSRVSGTGETQYF
TGTGCCACCAGCAGAGTTAGCGGGACGGGGGAGACCCAGTACTTT
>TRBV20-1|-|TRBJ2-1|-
CSAGEARRGRYNEQFF
TGCAGTGCTGGAGAGGCAAGGCGGGGACGCTACAATGAGCAGTTCTTC
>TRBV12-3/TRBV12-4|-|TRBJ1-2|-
CASSLRQTANNYGYTF
TGTGCCAGCAGCCTACGGCAGACAGCTAATAACTATGGCTACACCTTC
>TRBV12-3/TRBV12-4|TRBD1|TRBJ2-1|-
CASRGTGILYNEQFF
TGTGCCAGCAGGGGGACAGGGATTCTCTACAATGAGCAGTTCTTC
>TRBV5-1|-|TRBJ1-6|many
CASSPGWSRSNSPLHF
TGCGCCAGCAGCCCTGGATGGTCTCGCTCTAATTCACCCCTCCACTTT
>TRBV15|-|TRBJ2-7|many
CATGRGTYEQYF
TGTGCCACCGGGCGTGGGACCTACGAGCAGTACTTC
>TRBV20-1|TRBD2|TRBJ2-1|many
CSALAGGAEYNEQFF
TGCAGTGCGCTAGCGGGGGGGGCCGAATACAATGAGCAGTTCTTC
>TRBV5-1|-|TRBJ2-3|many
CASSPTSSPDTQYF
TGCGCCAGCAGCCCCACTAGCAGCCCAGATACGCAGTATTTT
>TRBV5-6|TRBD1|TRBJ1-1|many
CASSSETGRMTEAFF
TGTGCCAGCAGCTCCGAGACAGGGAGGATGACTGAAGCTTTCTTT
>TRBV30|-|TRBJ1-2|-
CAWGRGLDGYTF
TGTGCCTGGGGCAGGGGCCTCGATGGCTACACCTTC
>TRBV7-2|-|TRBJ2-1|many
CASTAGTGYNEQFF
TGTGCCAGCACCGCCGGGACGGGATACAATGAGCAGTTCTTC
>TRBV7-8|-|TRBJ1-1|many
CASSLAVAAGTEAFF
TGTGCCAGCAGCTTAGCCGTAGCTGCGGGCACTGAAGCTTTCTTT
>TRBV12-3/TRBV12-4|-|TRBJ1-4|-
CASSLILGVEKLFF
TGTGCCAGCAGTTTAATTTTGGGGGTCGAAAAACTGTTTTTT
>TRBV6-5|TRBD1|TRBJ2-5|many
CASSYSPGQEYF
TGTGCCAGCAGTTATTCTCCGGGACAGGAGTACTTC
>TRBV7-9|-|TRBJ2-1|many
CASRVASIPNEQFF
TGTGCCAGCAGGGTAGCGTCGATCCCTAATGAGCAGTTCTTC